This is a list of T cell receptor beta chains from one sample in a study of shared clonotypes between healthy human individuals. The data were produced by immunoSEQ multiplex PCR, yet TCRdb's version contains in-frame clones alone and is incomplete. The sample includes 2 million to 2.5 million clones, 90% to 95% seen only once; the top ten take about 1.8%. The material sequenced was naive CD8+ T cells from PBMCs. The receptors stem from a man between 18 and 29 years old in good health. Some clones in this sample may be carry-over from other donors' samples. The CDR3 runs from the conserved cysteine through the conserved F or W. Fields, in order: J gene, V gene, clone size, D gene, CDR3 protein, CDR3 DNA. The D gene is left open where the match is weak. Rows give clone size only sometimes, using once, few, many, or a class for an expanded clone.

TRBJ2-7 TRBV27 NA NA CASSLKGSSYEQYF TGTGCCAGCAGTTTAAAAGGTAGTTCCTACGAGCAGTACTTC
TRBJ1-2 TRBV6-6 NA NA CASLGARGYTF TGTGCCAGCCTAGGGGCGCGCGGCTACACCTTC
TRBJ1-1 TRBV11-2 NA NA CASSLVILSEAFF TGTGCCAGCAGCTTAGTAATTTTGAGTGAAGCTTTCTTT
TRBJ2-3 TRBV28 NA TRBD2 CASSSPGGLAGDTQYF TGTGCCAGCAGTTCCCCCGGGGGACTAGCGGGAGATACGCAGTATTTT
TRBJ2-2 TRBV5-1 NA NA CASSLVQGSTGELFF TGCGCCAGCAGCTTGGTCCAGGGAAGTACCGGGGAGCTGTTTTTT
TRBJ2-7 TRBV28 NA NA CASRNYGNIYEQYF TGTGCCAGCAGGAACTACGGGAATATCTACGAGCAGTACTTC
TRBJ2-7 TRBV29-1 NA TRBD2 CSVFGRAGFSYEQYF TGCAGCGTTTTCGGGAGGGCCGGTTTTTCTTACGAGCAGTACTTC
TRBJ1-1 TRBV7-6 NA NA CASSPGTDPEAFF TGTGCCAGCAGCCCGGGGACCGATCCTGAAGCTTTCTTT
TRBJ2-5 TRBV6-6 once NA CASSQGVPHSAETQYF TGTGCCAGCAGCCAAGGGGTCCCTCACTCCGCGGAGACCCAGTACTTC
TRBJ1-3 TRBV7-8 NA NA CASISGNTIYF TGTGCCAGTATCTCTGGAAACACCATATATTTT
TRBJ2-7 TRBV27 NA TRBD1 CASSHNTGTGPYEQYF TGTGCCAGCAGTCATAATACCGGGACAGGGCCTTACGAGCAGTACTTC
TRBJ2-1 TRBV9 NA NA CASSVATGATSNEQFF TGTGCCAGCAGCGTAGCTACTGGCGCGACATCAAATGAGCAGTTCTTC
TRBJ1-1 TRBV27 NA NA CASSLQGGGTEAFF TGTGCCAGCAGTTTACAAGGGGGAGGGACTGAAGCTTTCTTT
TRBJ2-5 TRBV15 NA NA CATSRVRFRETQYF TGTGCCACCAGCAGAGTACGGTTTCGGGAGACCCAGTACTTC
TRBJ2-1 TRBV25-1 NA TRBD1 CASSVIQGYEQFF TGTGCCAGCAGTGTGATACAGGGGTATGAGCAGTTCTTC
TRBJ2-3 TRBV18 NA TRBD2 CASSPPAGVVVGGTDTQYF TGTGCCAGCTCACCACCAGCGGGAGTGGTGGTTGGAGGCACAGATACGCAGTATTTT
TRBJ1-1 TRBV5-4 NA NA CASSFPRAAGRSEAFF TGTGCCAGCAGCTTTCCCCGCGCAGCGGGAAGATCTGAAGCTTTCTTT
TRBJ2-7 TRBV29-1 NA NA CSVEDDYEQYF TGCAGCGTTGAAGATGACTACGAGCAGTACTTC
TRBJ1-1 TRBV28 NA NA CASSLPEDKNTEAFF TGTGCCAGCAGTCTCCCCGAGGACAAAAACACTGAAGCTTTCTTT
TRBJ1-1 TRBV19 NA NA CASKGQALVTEAFF TGTGCCAGTAAGGGTCAGGCTTTGGTTACTGAAGCTTTCTTT
TRBJ2-5 TRBV27 NA NA CASTDTKGETQYF TGTGCCAGCACCGACACGAAGGGAGAGACCCAGTACTTC
TRBJ1-1 TRBV19 NA NA CASSPGSYTEAFF TGTGCCAGTAGTCCCGGGTCCTACACTGAAGCTTTCTTT
TRBJ2-7 TRBV28 NA NA CASSSGQGHSYEQYF TGTGCCAGCAGTTCCGGGCAGGGTCACTCCTACGAGCAGTACTTC
TRBJ2-3 TRBV4-3 NA TRBD1 CASSALGTGGPRTQYF TGCGCCAGCAGCGCCCTCGGGACAGGCGGCCCCCGGACGCAGTATTTT
TRBJ1-3 TRBV7-9 NA NA CASSRTPGDTGNTIYF TGTGCCAGCAGCCGAACCCCGGGGGATACTGGAAACACCATATATTTT
TRBJ2-1 TRBV7-8 NA NA CASSLWRDEQFF TGTGCCAGCAGCTTGTGGAGAGATGAGCAGTTCTTC
TRBJ2-5 TRBV5-6 NA NA CASSFSDVTQYF TGTGCCAGCAGCTTTTCTGATGTGACCCAGTACTTC
TRBJ2-6 TRBV4-1 NA NA CASREVGANVLTF TGCGCCAGTAGGGAGGTTGGGGCCAACGTCCTGACTTTC
TRBJ2-3 TRBV5-1 NA TRBD2 CASSAGTSGTDTQYF TGCGCCAGCAGCGCCGGGACTAGCGGGACCGATACGCAGTATTTT
TRBJ2-2 TRBV7-8 NA NA CASSLRTYTGELFF TGTGCCAGCAGCTTACGCACCTACACCGGGGAGCTGTTTTTT
TRBJ2-1 TRBV2 NA TRBD2 CASSGVTSGPNANEQFF TGTGCCAGCAGTGGGGTTACTAGCGGGCCCAATGCCAATGAGCAGTTCTTC
TRBJ1-5 TRBV19 NA NA CASSIVPGTNQPQHF TGTGCCAGTAGTATAGTTCCAGGGACCAATCAGCCCCAGCATTTT
TRBJ2-7 TRBV7-8 NA NA CASSFGPGEQYF TGTGCCAGCAGCTTCGGGCCCGGTGAGCAGTACTTC
TRBJ1-2 TRBV19 once TRBD1 CASTRGQEEWANYGYTF TGTGCCAGTACCCGAGGACAGGAGGAGTGGGCTAACTATGGCTACACCTTC
TRBJ1-5 TRBV7-9 NA NA CASSESRGYSNQPQHF TGTGCCAGCAGCGAATCGCGGGGCTATAGCAATCAGCCCCAGCATTTT
TRBJ1-2 TRBV25-1 NA NA CASSVSQNYGYTF TGTGCCAGCAGTGTGAGTCAGAACTATGGCTACACCTTC
TRBJ2-5 TRBV27 NA TRBD1 CASTDRGGETQYF TGTGCCAGCACCGACAGGGGGGGAGAGACCCAGTACTTC
TRBJ2-7 TRBV19 NA NA CASSIEATSYEQYF TGTGCCAGTAGTATAGAGGCAACATCCTACGAGCAGTACTTC
TRBJ2-7 TRBV7-9 NA TRBD1 CASSPQDRVTYEQYF TGTGCCAGCAGCCCCCAGGACAGGGTCACCTACGAGCAGTACTTC
TRBJ1-2 TRBV29-1 NA NA CSVERAGGGYTF TGCAGCGTTGAGCGGGCAGGAGGGGGCTACACCTTC
TRBJ2-5 TRBV5-8 NA NA CASSLGLPPQETQYF TGTGCCAGCAGCTTGGGGCTGCCGCCCCAAGAGACCCAGTACTTC
TRBJ2-1 TRBV6-6 NA TRBD1 CASRTGHNEQFF TGTGCCAGCCGGACAGGACACAATGAGCAGTTCTTC
TRBJ2-7 TRBV7-9 NA NA CASSSLGTTSYEQYF TGTGCCAGCAGCTCCCTGGGGACGACCTCCTACGAGCAGTACTTC
TRBJ1-2 TRBV10-3 few NA CATLSGQNYGYTF TGTGCCACGTTATCCGGACAGAACTATGGCTACACCTTC
TRBJ1-1 TRBV9 NA NA CASSVGRANTEAFF TGTGCCAGCAGCGTAGGCAGAGCGAACACTGAAGCTTTCTTT
TRBJ1-4 TRBV7-9 NA TRBD1 CASSPKGAGEKLFF TGTGCCAGCAGCCCGAAGGGGGCGGGTGAAAAACTGTTTTTT
TRBJ2-7 TRBV9 NA TRBD2 CASSVSSGHSYEQYF TGTGCCAGCAGCGTATCTAGCGGGCACTCCTACGAGCAGTACTTC
TRBJ2-7 TRBV7-9 once NA CASSTGSNLEQYF TGTGCCAGCAGCACCGGCTCCAACTTAGAGCAGTACTTC
TRBJ2-4 TRBV27 NA NA CASTGVAKNIQYF TGTGCCAGCACCGGCGTAGCCAAAAACATTCAGTACTTC
TRBJ2-1 TRBV15 NA NA CATSQSGPSSYNEQFF TGTGCCACCAGCCAATCCGGACCCTCGTCCTACAATGAGCAGTTCTTC
TRBJ2-7 TRBV29-1 NA NA CSAKRGSSYEQYF TGCAGCGCAAAACGGGGGTCCTCCTACGAGCAGTACTTC